A single sample is the source of the 20 T cell receptor beta chains below, sequenced in a study of STAT5B mutations in CD4+ large granular lymphocyte leukemia. Here immunoSEQ multiplex PCR was the method, and the copy in TCRdb shows in-frame clones only, minus some. The table lists tens of thousands of clones, around 86% of them singletons. Sequencing used CD4+ T cells from blood buffy coats. The receptor set was obtained from a human donor in good health.

The V and J genes are TRBV7-2 and TRBJ1-3; D not certain. The CDR3 has 16 residues. CDR1 and CDR2 from the germline V gene are SGHTA and FQGNSA. V lost 0 bases and J 0 bases, leaving 9 bases between the germline ends. The CDR3 sequence is CASSLAAAGSGNTIYF. Here the CDR3 DNA reads TGTGCCAGCAGCTTAGCGGCCGCGGGCTCTGGAAACACCATATATTTT.

This chain uses TRBV4-2 with TRBJ2-5; maybe TRBD2 (5 bases). The last part of the DNA fits TRBJ2-7 better; the J call may be wrong. The CDR3 has 15 amino acids. In germline, CDR1 is LGHNA, CDR2 YNFKEQ. DNA of the CDR3: TGTGCCAGCAGCCAAGTTGGGGAGAGCTCCTACGAGCAGTACTTC. Encoded protein: CASSQVGESSYEQYF.

This clone was seen a handful of times. The gene calls are TRBV7-9 and TRBJ1-1; 10 bases fit TRBD1. CDR3 length: 16 amino acids. Trimming took 0 bases from V and 8 from J; bases not matched to a gene: 9. In germline, CDR1 is SEHNR, CDR2 FQNEAQ (reference sequence). The CDR3 DNA reads as TGTGCCAGCAGCTTAGCCGGGACAGGGGAATTTGGAGAAGCTTTCTTT. This codes for CASSLAGTGEFGEAFF.

J is TRBJ1-2 and V is TRBV7-2; 7 positions match TRBD1. The CDR3 loop spans 16 amino acids. Germline V gene data show CDR1 as SGHTA and CDR2 as FQGNSA. The ends lost 5 bases at V and 5 bases at J; junction bases unmatched: 14. Written as DNA, the CDR3 is TGTGCCAGCAGCCAGAGCGGACAGGCCCTTGGGTATGGCTACACCTTC. Protein: CASSQSGQALGYGYTF.

This clone was observed a handful of times. The CDR3 DNA follows: TGTGCCAGTAGTATCACAGGGGGCCCCAATCAGCCCCAGCATTTT. It encodes CASSITGGPNQPQHF. The chain combines TRBV19 with TRBJ1-5; 9 bases map to TRBD1. The CDR3 spans 15 residues. The V segment lost 3 bases and the J segment 3 bases; nucleotides outside the gene matches: 3. CDR1 is LNHDA and CDR2 is SQIVND in the germline V gene (reference sequence). The variable domain in full, completed from reference TRBV19 and TRBJ1-5, reads DGGITQSPKYLFRKEGQNVTLSCEQNLNHDAMYWYRQDPGQGLRLIYYSQIVNDFQKGDIAEGYSVSREKKESFPLTVTSAQKNPTAFYLCASSITGGPNQPQHFGDGTRLSIL.

The chain is built from TRBV20-1 and TRBJ2-5, with D hard to call. The end of the DNA aligns better with TRBJ2-7, so the J call may be wrong. From germline, CDR1 is DFQATT and CDR2 SNEGSKA (reference sequence). The CDR3 length is 11 residues. CDR3 coding DNA: TGCAGTGCTAGGCGCAGGTACGAGCAGTACTTC. Its protein is CSARRRYEQYF.

The chain combines TRBV27 with TRBJ2-5; D is tentatively TRBD1 or TRBD2 (5 bases each). This CDR3 spans 13 amino acids. The V end lost 2 bases, the J end lost 5 bases, and 9 bases lay between the germline ends. Germline loops: CDR1 MNHEY, CDR2 SMNVEV (reference sequence). CDR3 sequence (DNA): TGTGCCAGCAGTTTACGGGGCAGGGAGACCCAGTACTTC. It is translated as CASSLRGRETQYF.

The V and J genes are TRBV15 and TRBJ2-7; D may be TRBD2 (5 bases). From germline, CDR1 is LNHNV and CDR2 YYDKDF (reference sequence). The V end was cut by 0 bases, the J end by 0 bases, with 18 bases between. The CDR3 contains 18 residues. The CDR3 DNA sequence: TGTGCCACCAGCAGAGATGTGAGCCTAGCCGCCAGCTCCTACGAGCAGTACTTC. This sequence encodes CATSRDVSLAASSYEQYF.

This chain uses TRBV12-5 with TRBJ1-2; unclear D gene. Germline V lookup: CDR1 LGHNT, CDR2 FRNRAP. V lost 5 bases and J lost 8, with 12 bases in between. The length of the CDR3 is 12 residues. In DNA form, the CDR3 reads TGTGCTAGTGGTCCCCAAGTCGGAGGCTACACCTTC. Translating gives CASGPQVGGYTF.

This clone occurred a few times. In nucleotides, the CDR3 is TGTGCCAGTAGTTCTCAGGGAGGCGGTAGCAATCAGCCCCAGCATTTT. Its translation: CASSSQGGGSNQPQHF. This chain uses TRBV19 with TRBJ1-5; D might be TRBD1 (5 bases). There are 16 residues in the CDR3. Trimming shortened V by 5 bases and J by 0 bases, and 14 bases separated the two germline ends. CDR1 is LNHDA, CDR2 SQIVND, per germline (reference sequence).

V is TRBV19 and J is TRBJ2-3, with 8 nucleotides matching TRBD2. The length of the CDR3 is 15 residues. The V gene's germline CDR1 is LNHDA and CDR2 SQIVND (reference sequence). J was trimmed by 0 bases and V by 6 bases; bases with no gene match: 5. CDR3: CASSLLADSTDTQYF. CDR3 sequence (DNA): TGTGCCAGTAGCCTACTAGCGGATAGCACAGATACGCAGTATTTT.

The chain carries TRBV18 and TRBJ2-7; 8 nucleotides agree with TRBD1. The CDR3 has 15 amino acids. The J segment lost 2 bases and the V segment lost 0 bases, leaving 3 bases of the junction unmatched. CDR1 is KGHSH, CDR2 LQKENI, per germline. The CDR3 DNA is TGTGCCAGCTCACCACCGGCAGGGGGCCCCTACGAGCAGTACTTC. Encoded protein: CASSPPAGGPYEQYF. Full variable domain (rest looked up from reference TRBV18 and TRBJ2-7): NAGVMQNPRHLVRRRGQEARLRCSPMKGHSHVYWYRQLPEEGLKFMVYLQKENIIDESGMPKERFSAEFPKEGPSILRIQQVVRGDSAAYFCASSPPAGGPYEQYFGPGTRLTVT.

The CDR3 bases are TGTGCCAGCAGCGAATCTAGCGCCCTGGTAGGAGGTGAGCAGTTCTTC. Protein sequence: CASSESSALVGGEQFF. The rearrangement uses TRBV9 and TRBJ2-1; a weak D match, TRBD2 (6 bases). The CDR3 is 16 residues long. CDR1 is SGDLS and CDR2 is YYNGEE in the germline V gene. Trimming took off 3 bases at V and 9 bases at J, with 22 bases between the two ends.

The V and J genes are TRBV28 and TRBJ1-5, with TRBD1 identical over 7 bases. CDR1 and CDR2 from the germline V gene are MDHEN and SYDVKM. V lost 6 bases to trimming and J lost 4 bases; unmatched junction nucleotides: 12. This CDR3 region has 16 residues. The CDR3 DNA is TGTGCCAGCAGGAGAGGCGACAGGGCAGGAAATCAGCCCCAGCATTTT. This encodes CASRRGDRAGNQPQHF.

The chain links TRBV7-2 to TRBJ2-1; 9 positions match TRBD2. V lost 3 bases, J lost 5 bases, and 8 bases stayed unmatched. The CDR3 length is 16 residues. Germline V lookup: CDR1 SGHTA, CDR2 FQGNSA. The CDR3 region has the DNA TGTGCCAGCAGCTTGCTACCTGCGGGAGGGCACAATGAGCAGTTCTTC. Its protein product is CASSLLPAGGHNEQFF.

The rearrangement links TRBV23-1 to TRBJ2-3; TRBD2 aligns across 9 bases. TRBV23-1 is an ORF; its function is uncertain. The CDR3 loop spans 17 amino acids. The trim removed 2 bases at V and 0 bases at J, leaving 6 bases unmatched. CDR3 protein: CASSQLAGPFSTDTQYF. The CDR3 DNA sequence: TGCGCCAGCAGTCAACTAGCGGGGCCTTTTAGCACAGATACGCAGTATTTT.

The rearrangement joins TRBV12-2 to TRBJ1-3; the table's D gene call, TRBD1, was not cross checked with the DNA. TRBV12-2 is tagged as a pseudogene. The CDR3 length is 17 residues. The CDR3 nucleotides read TGTGCAAGTCGCTTAGCGCAGGACAGCGACTCTGGAAACACCATATATTTT. This gives the protein CASRLAQDSDSGNTIYF.

This chain joins TRBV7-8 and TRBJ2-6; no clear D. The CDR3 is 13 residues long. With 7 bases removed from V and 0 bases from J, the gap between germline ends came to 4 bases. The germline CDR1 and CDR2 sequences are SGHVS and FQNEAQ. The CDR3: CASTDSGANVLTF. As DNA, the CDR3 is TGTGCCAGCACCGACTCTGGGGCCAACGTCCTGACTTTC.

This chain joins TRBV5-4 and TRBJ2-1; 7 bases are shared with TRBD2. The CDR3 loop spans 16 amino acids. CDR1 SGHNT and CDR2 YYREEE come from the germline V gene (reference sequence). With V trimmed by 3 bases and J by 0 bases, 6 bases remained unmatched. CDR3 sequence reads: CASSSGGSSSYNEQFF. CDR3 DNA: TGTGCCAGCAGCTCCGGGGGGTCCAGCTCCTACAATGAGCAGTTCTTC.

This chain joins TRBV29-1 and TRBJ2-3; D is undetermined. The CDR3 sequence is 14 residues long. Germline V gene sequence: CDR1 SQVTM, CDR2 ANQGSEA. V lost 1 base and J 2 bases, leaving 10 bases between the germline ends. The CDR3 loop is CSVEGRRSTDTQYF. CDR3 coding DNA: TGCAGCGTTGAAGGTCGAAGGTCCACAGATACGCAGTATTTT.